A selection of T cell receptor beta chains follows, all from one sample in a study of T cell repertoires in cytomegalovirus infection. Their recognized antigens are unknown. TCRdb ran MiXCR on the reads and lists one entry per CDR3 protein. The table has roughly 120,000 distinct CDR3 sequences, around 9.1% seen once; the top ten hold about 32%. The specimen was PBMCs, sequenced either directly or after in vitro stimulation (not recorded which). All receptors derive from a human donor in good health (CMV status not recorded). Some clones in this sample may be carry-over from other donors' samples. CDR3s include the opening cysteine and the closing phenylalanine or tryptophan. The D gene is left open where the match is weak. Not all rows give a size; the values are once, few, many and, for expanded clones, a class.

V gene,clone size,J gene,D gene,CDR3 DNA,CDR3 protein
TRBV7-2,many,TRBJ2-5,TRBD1,TGTGCCAGCACCCCGCCGGGACAGGGTTCAGAGACCCAGTACTTC,CASTPPGQGSETQYF
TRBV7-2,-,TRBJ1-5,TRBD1,TGTGCCAGCAGCTACCGGGACAGGGGTATGGGGCCCCAGCATTTT,CASSYRDRGMGPQHF
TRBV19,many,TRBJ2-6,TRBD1,TGTGCCAGTAGTCATGGCCCTCTTTCGGACAGGGGGCGTGGGGCCAACGTCCTGACTTTC,CASSHGPLSDRGRGANVLTF
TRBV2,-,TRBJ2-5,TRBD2,TGTGCCAGCAGTGAAGGGACTAGCCGATGGGAGACCCAGTACTTC,CASSEGTSRWETQYF
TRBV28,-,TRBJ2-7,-,TGTGCCAGCAGTACCTCGGGGGACGAGCAGTACTTC,CASSTSGDEQYF
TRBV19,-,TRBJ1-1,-,TGTGCCAGTACTTTGGATCGACAGAACACTGAAGCTTTCTTT,CASTLDRQNTEAFF
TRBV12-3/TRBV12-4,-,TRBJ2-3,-,TGTGCCAGCAGCTCGGAGGGCCGCCGCACAGATACGCAGTATTTT,CASSSEGRRTDTQYF
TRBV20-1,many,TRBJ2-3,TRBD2,TGCAGTGTTCCCAGGGCTTGGACTAGCGGGAAACAACCGGGGGGAGATACGCAGTATTTT,CSVPRAWTSGKQPGGDTQYF
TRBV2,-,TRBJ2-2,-,TGTGCCAGCAGTGTTCCCCGGGCCGGGAACATCGGGGAGCTGTTTTTT,CASSVPRAGNIGELFF
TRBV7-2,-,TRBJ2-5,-,TGTGCCAGCAGCCTCAGACAGGTCCAAGAGACCCAGTACTTC,CASSLRQVQETQYF
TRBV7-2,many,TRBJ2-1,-,TGTGCCAGCAGCTTATTGGTGCTAGCTCCTGAGCAGTTCTTC,CASSLLVLAPEQFF
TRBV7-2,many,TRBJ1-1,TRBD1,TGTGCCAGCAGCTTAGACCAGGGGGTGAGGGGGACTGAAGCTTTCTTT,CASSLDQGVRGTEAFF
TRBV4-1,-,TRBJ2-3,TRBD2,TGCGCCAGCAGCCAAGCCGGGGGGCCTAGCGGGGGGGATACGCAGTATTTT,CASSQAGGPSGGDTQYF
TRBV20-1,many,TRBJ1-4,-,TGCAGTGCTAGGGTAACAGGTCCAACTAATGAAAAACTGTTTTTT,CSARVTGPTNEKLFF
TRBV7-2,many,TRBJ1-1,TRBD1,TGTGCCAGCACCGACCCCGGGACAGGGGTCACTGAAGCTTTCTTT,CASTDPGTGVTEAFF
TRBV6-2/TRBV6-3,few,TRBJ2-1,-,TGTGCCAGCAGTTACTCGAAAGGCGGAGACTACAATGAGCAGTTCTTC,CASSYSKGGDYNEQFF
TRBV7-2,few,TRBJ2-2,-,TGTGCCAGCAGCTTAGCCGTCTCGGGCACCGGGGAGCTGTTTTTT,CASSLAVSGTGELFF
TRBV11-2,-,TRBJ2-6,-,TGTGCCAGCAGCTTTTTCCGGGGGACCTCTGGGGCCAACGTCCTGACTTTC,CASSFFRGTSGANVLTF
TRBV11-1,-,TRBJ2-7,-,TGTGCCAGCAGCCCCGCCGGAACGGCGTCCCACGAGCAGTACTTC,CASSPAGTASHEQYF
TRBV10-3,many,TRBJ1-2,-,TGTGCCATCAGTGAGTCGAGACAAAACTATGGCTACACCTTC,CAISESRQNYGYTF
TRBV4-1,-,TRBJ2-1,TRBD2,TGTGCCGGCAGCCAAGGGCTGGGGATTTCTAGCGGGAGGGGGTACAATGAGCAGTTCTTC,CAGSQGLGISSGRGYNEQFF
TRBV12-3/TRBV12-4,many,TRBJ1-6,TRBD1,TGTGCCAGCAGTAATGGACAGGAATTGATTTCACCCCTCCACTTT,CASSNGQELISPLHF